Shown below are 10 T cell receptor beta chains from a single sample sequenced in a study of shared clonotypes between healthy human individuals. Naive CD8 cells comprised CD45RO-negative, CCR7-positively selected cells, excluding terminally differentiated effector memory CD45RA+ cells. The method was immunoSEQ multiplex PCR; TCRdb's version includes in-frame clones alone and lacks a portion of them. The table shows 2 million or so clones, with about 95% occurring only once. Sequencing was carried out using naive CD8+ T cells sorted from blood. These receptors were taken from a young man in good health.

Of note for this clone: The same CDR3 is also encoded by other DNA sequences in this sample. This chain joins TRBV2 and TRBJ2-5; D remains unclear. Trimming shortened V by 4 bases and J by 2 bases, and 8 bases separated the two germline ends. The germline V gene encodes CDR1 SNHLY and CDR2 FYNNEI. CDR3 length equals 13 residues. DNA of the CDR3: TGTGCCAGCAGTGGGTTGAATCAAGAGACCCAGTACTTC. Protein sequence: CASSGLNQETQYF. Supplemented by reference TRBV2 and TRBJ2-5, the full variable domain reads EPEVTQTPSHQVTQMGQEVILRCVPISNHLYFYWYRQILGQKVEFLVSFYNNEISEKSEIFDDQFSVERPDGSNFTLKIRSTKLEDSAMYFCASSGLNQETQYFGPGTRLLVL.

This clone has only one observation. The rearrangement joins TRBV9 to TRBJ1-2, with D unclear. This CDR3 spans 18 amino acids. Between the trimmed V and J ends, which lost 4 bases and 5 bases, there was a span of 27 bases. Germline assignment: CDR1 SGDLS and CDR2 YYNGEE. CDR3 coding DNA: TGTGCCAGCAGCAAAATCGCCTCGGGCATAGATCCACAGTATGGCTACACCTTC. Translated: CASSKIASGIDPQYGYTF.

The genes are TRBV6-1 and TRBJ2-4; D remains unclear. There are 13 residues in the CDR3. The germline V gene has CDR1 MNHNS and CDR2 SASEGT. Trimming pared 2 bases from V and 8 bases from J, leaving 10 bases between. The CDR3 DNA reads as TGTGCCAGCAGTGAATGGGAATGGGACATTCAGTACTTC. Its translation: CASSEWEWDIQYF.

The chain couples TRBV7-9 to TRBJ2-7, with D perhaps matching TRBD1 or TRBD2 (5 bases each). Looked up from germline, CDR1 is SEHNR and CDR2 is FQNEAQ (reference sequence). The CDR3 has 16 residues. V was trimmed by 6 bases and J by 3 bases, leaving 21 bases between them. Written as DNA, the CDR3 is TGTGCCAGCAGTCCTAGGGTCGGGGACGTCTTCTACGAGCAGTACTTC. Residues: CASSPRVGDVFYEQYF.

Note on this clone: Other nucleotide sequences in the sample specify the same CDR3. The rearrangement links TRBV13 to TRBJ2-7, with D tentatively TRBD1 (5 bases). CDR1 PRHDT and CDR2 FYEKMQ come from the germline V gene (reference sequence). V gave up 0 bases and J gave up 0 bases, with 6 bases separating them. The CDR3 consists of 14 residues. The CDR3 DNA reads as TGTGCCAGCAGCTTAGGCAGGGCCTCCTACGAGCAGTACTTC. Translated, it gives CASSLGRASYEQYF.

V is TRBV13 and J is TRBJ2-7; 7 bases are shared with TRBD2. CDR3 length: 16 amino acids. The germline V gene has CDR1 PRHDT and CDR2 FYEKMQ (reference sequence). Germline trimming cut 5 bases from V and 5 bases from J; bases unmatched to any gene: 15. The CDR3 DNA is TGTGCCAGCAGCCGCATCGGGCTAGCGGAGTTCAACGAGCAGTACTTC. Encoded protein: CASSRIGLAEFNEQYF. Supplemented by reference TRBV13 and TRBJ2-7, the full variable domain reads AAGVIQSPRHLIKEKRETATLKCYPIPRHDTVYWYQQGPGQDPQFLISFYEKMQSDKGSIPDRFSAQQFSDYHSELNMSSLELGDSALYFCASSRIGLAEFNEQYFGPGTRLTVT.

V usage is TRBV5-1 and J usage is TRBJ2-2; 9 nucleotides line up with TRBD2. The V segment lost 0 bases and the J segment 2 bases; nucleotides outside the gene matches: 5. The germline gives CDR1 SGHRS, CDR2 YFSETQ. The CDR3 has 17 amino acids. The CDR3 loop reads CASSLASGALNTGELFF. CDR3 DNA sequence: TGCGCCAGCAGCTTGGCTAGCGGGGCCCTAAACACCGGGGAGCTGTTTTTT.

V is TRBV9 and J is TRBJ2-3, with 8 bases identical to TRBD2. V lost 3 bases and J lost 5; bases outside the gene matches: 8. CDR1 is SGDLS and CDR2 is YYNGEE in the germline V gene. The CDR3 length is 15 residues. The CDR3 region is CASSEAGDPVDTQYF. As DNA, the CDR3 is TGTGCCAGCAGCGAAGCGGGAGACCCTGTAGATACGCAGTATTTT.

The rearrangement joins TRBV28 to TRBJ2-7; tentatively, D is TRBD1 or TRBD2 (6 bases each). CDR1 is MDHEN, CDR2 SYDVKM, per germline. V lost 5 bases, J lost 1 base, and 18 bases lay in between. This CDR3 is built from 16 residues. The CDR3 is CASSPTGGAGSYEQYF. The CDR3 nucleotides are TGTGCCAGCAGTCCGACAGGAGGGGCTGGATCCTACGAGCAGTACTTC.

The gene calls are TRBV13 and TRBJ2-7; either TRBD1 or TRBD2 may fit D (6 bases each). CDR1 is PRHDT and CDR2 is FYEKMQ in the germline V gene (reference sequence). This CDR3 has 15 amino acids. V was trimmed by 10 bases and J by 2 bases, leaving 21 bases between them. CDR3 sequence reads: CATTRKGGPAYEQYF. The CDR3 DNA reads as TGTGCCACCACCCGGAAGGGGGGTCCCGCCTACGAGCAGTACTTC.